This T cell receptor (beta chain) was identified in a study of OX40 agonist ivuxolimab in advanced cancers. Here immunoSEQ multiplex PCR was the method, and the copy in TCRdb shows in-frame clones only, minus some. The sample consists of almost 85,000 clones, around 84% of them appearing once. This receptor was identified in an adult with an advanced solid tumor such as melanoma, head and neck, liver or kidney cancer. The input for sequencing was CD4+ or CD8+ T cells sorted from blood, taken in a trial of the OX40 agonist ivuxolimab.

CDR3 in DNA: TGTGCCAGCAGCCCCAGTGGGACTACGGGTTACGAGCAGTACTTC. Its protein product is CASSPSGTTGYEQYF. The chain joins TRBV11-3 to TRBJ2-7, with 7 nucleotides matching TRBD2. The CDR3 contains 15 residues. Germline-derived CDR1 and CDR2 are SGHNT and YENEEA. V was pared by 5 bases and J by 4 bases, with 11 bases of the junction left unmatched.